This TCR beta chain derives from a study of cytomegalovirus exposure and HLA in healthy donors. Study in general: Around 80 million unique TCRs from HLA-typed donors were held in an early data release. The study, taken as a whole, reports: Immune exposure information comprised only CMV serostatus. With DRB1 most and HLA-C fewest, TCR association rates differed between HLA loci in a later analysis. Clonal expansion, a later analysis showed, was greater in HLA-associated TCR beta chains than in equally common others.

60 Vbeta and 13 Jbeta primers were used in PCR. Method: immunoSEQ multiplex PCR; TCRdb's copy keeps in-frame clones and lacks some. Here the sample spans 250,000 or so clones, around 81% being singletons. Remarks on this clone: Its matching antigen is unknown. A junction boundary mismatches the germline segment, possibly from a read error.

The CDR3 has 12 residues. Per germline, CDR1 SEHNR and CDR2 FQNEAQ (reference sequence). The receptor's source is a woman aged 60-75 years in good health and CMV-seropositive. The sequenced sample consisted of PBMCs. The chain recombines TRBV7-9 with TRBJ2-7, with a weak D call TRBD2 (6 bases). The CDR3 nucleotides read TGTTCCAGCAGCGGAGGGAACTACGAGCAGTACTTC. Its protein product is CSSSGGNYEQYF.